These 22 T cell receptor beta chains originate from one sample sequenced in a study of radiotherapy plus CTLA-4 blockade in lung cancer. Data came from immunoSEQ multiplex PCR; TCRdb stores just in-frame clones and leaves some out. The table includes about 87,000 clones, 70% to 90% detected once. This material consisted of peripheral blood, taken from a patient treated with radiotherapy plus ipilimumab. The receptors derive from a human donor with non-small cell lung cancer that progressed on radiotherapy plus ipilimumab.

The chain combines TRBV7-9 with TRBJ1-6; TRBD1 agrees at 7 bases. Germline V CDR1 and CDR2: SEHNR, FQNEAQ (reference sequence). The CDR3 contains 14 residues. After removal of 5 bases from V and 5 bases from J, the junction contained 3 bases not matched to a gene. The CDR3 nucleotides are TGTGCCAGCAGCCCCGGGACAGATAATTCACCCCTCCACTTT. Amino acid sequence: CASSPGTDNSPLHF.

The V and J genes are TRBV5-6 and TRBJ2-1; tentatively, D is TRBD2 (6 bases). V was clipped by 4 bases and J by 1 base, with 15 bases between them. This CDR3 region has 16 residues. Germline V CDR1 and CDR2: SGHDT, YYEEEE. CDR3 in DNA: TGTGCCAGCAGCCCGGGACTTCGAGATTCCTACAATGAGCAGTTCTTC. It codes for CASSPGLRDSYNEQFF.

J is TRBJ1-2 and V is TRBV7-9; D possibly corresponds to TRBD1 (5 bases). Per the germline V gene, CDR1 is SEHNR and CDR2 is FQNEAQ (reference sequence). The V and J ends lost 5 bases and 4 bases respectively, with 14 bases between them. This CDR3 region has 14 residues. The CDR3 bases are TGTGCCAGCAGCCACGTTGAGGGGCTCTATGGCTACACCTTC. As protein: CASSHVEGLYGYTF.

This rearrangement joins TRBV5-6 to TRBJ2-5; D tentatively fits TRBD1 or TRBD2 (7 bases each). TRBJ2-7 explains the end of the DNA better; the J call may be wrong. Germline V lookup: CDR1 SGHDT, CDR2 YYEEEE. The CDR3 runs to 14 residues. The CDR3 sequence is CASSWGGGLYEQYF. The CDR3 DNA reads TGTGCCAGCAGCTGGGGAGGGGGCCTATACGAGCAGTACTTC.

The chain couples TRBV27 to TRBJ2-3; the D is unclear. Germline CDR1 MNHEY, CDR2 SMNVEV (reference sequence). V was trimmed by 2 bases and J by 3 bases, leaving 9 bases between them. This CDR3 contains 14 residues. CDR3: CASSLGVFTDTQYF. The CDR3 DNA reads TGTGCCAGCAGTTTAGGTGTGTTTACAGATACGCAGTATTTT.

The chain has TRBV9 and TRBJ1-1; no reliable D call. This CDR3 region has 15 residues. Germline CDR1 reads SGDLS; CDR2 reads YYNGEE. The V gene lost 0 bases and the J gene lost 1 base, with 10 bases spanning the gap. CDR3 nucleotides: TGTGCCAGCAGCGTAGACTCCCTGCCGAACACTGAAGCTTTCTTT. It translates to CASSVDSLPNTEAFF.

The rearrangement links TRBV28 to TRBJ1-6; D is uncertain. V was shortened by 6 bases and J by 0 bases, with 21 bases between the two germline ends. Germline-derived CDR1 and CDR2 are MDHEN and SYDVKM. The CDR3 is 19 amino acids. CDR3 DNA: TGTGCCAGCAGCGGAGGGCCGGGTTCCGGGAGCTCCTATAATTCACCCCTCCACTTT. Encoded protein: CASSGGPGSGSSYNSPLHF.

The table lists this clone with a count of one. One junction end disagrees with the germline gene, perhaps due to a read error. The chain carries TRBV9 and TRBJ2-1, with 9 bases lining up with TRBD2. Germline V gives CDR1 SGDLS, CDR2 YYNGEE. This CDR3 contains 12 residues. The CDR3 region is CASSVGAGGPVF. The CDR3 nucleotides are TGTGCCAGCAGCGTAGGCGCGGGGGGGCCCGTCTTC.

This clone was observed a handful of times. The chain recombines TRBV29-1 with TRBJ1-1; 10 bases agree with TRBD1. The CDR3 contains 13 residues. Germline values: CDR1 SQVTM, CDR2 ANQGSEA. After removal of 7 bases from V and 4 bases from J, the junction contained 6 bases not matched to a gene. CDR3 nucleotide sequence: TGCAGCGGCGACAGGGGGCAGGTCACTGAAGCTTTCTTT. Its translation: CSGDRGQVTEAFF.

This clone was seen once. The chain has TRBV5-1 and TRBJ1-6; D remains unclear. This CDR3 contains 16 residues. Germline loops: CDR1 SGHRS, CDR2 YFSETQ. V gave up 0 bases and J gave up 0 bases, with 7 bases separating them. The CDR3 region has the DNA TGCGCCAGCAGCTTGGAGCTGAGCTCCTATAATTCACCCCTCCACTTT. As protein: CASSLELSSYNSPLHF.

The CDR3 DNA reads as TGTGCCAGCAGCTTGAAGACAGGCCCTAACTATGGCTACACCTTC. Encoded protein: CASSLKTGPNYGYTF. The rearrangement uses TRBV11-3 and TRBJ1-2; D perhaps matches TRBD1 (6 bases). Germline-derived CDR1 and CDR2 are SGHNT and YENEEA. The CDR3 loop spans 15 amino acids. Deletions cut 3 bases from V and 0 bases from J, with 11 bases between.

V gene TRBV6-5 combines with J gene TRBJ1-1; 9 bases map to TRBD1. Germline CDR1 reads MNHEY; CDR2 reads SVGAGI. The CDR3 runs 15 residues. The V segment lost 4 bases and the J segment 5 bases; nucleotides outside the gene matches: 8. The CDR3 DNA sequence: TGTGCCAGCAGTTCCCCCGGGACAGGGAGAACTGAAGCTTTCTTT. Protein product: CASSSPGTGRTEAFF.

This chain joins TRBV6-1 and TRBJ2-1; D not certain. Germline V gene sequence: CDR1 MNHNS, CDR2 SASEGT. The CDR3 is 14 residues long. V lost 11 bases to trimming and J lost 5 bases, with 19 bases between them. Written as DNA, the CDR3 is TGTGCCCCCCGGGCCCCAGAAAAACACAATGAGCAGTTCTTC. Translating gives CAPRAPEKHNEQFF.

V and J are TRBV19 and TRBJ2-7, with D perhaps matching TRBD2 (6 bases). Germline values: CDR1 LNHDA, CDR2 SQIVND (reference sequence). Trimming removed 5 bases at V and 3 bases at J, with 17 bases between. The CDR3 covers 15 residues. In DNA, the CDR3 is TGTGCCAGTAGTTCGGAGGGGCGGGGTCGCTACGAGCAGTACTTC. Amino acids: CASSSEGRGRYEQYF.

The genes are TRBV6-5 and TRBJ1-2; D may be TRBD1 (6 bases). This CDR3 region has 13 residues. Trimming shortened V by 4 bases and J by 5 bases, and 11 bases separated the two germline ends. The germline V gene encodes CDR1 MNHEY and CDR2 SVGAGI. This CDR3 reads CASSSSTGYGYTF. CDR3 nucleotide sequence: TGTGCCAGCAGTTCCTCGACAGGTTATGGCTACACCTTC.

This clone appeared a single time. The rearrangement links TRBV14 to TRBJ2-2, with a weak D call TRBD1 (5 bases). The CDR3 contains 14 residues. Germline CDR1 and CDR2: SGHDN and FVKESK. The V end was cut by 2 bases, the J end by 4 bases, with 8 bases between. CDR3 bases: TGTGCCAGCAGCCAACAGGGCGGCACCGGGGAGCTGTTTTTT. It encodes CASSQQGGTGELFF.

The genes are TRBV29-1 and TRBJ2-5; TRBD2 might be the D (5 bases). The germline V gene has CDR1 SQVTM and CDR2 ANQGSEA. The V gene lost 6 bases and the J gene lost 4 bases, with 12 bases spanning the gap. The CDR3 loop spans 12 amino acids. The CDR3 protein is CSVRPGGETQYF. The CDR3 region has the DNA TGCAGCGTACGGCCAGGAGGAGAGACCCAGTACTTC.

The rearrangement links TRBV6-5 to TRBJ2-2; D might be TRBD2 (5 bases). Trimming pared 7 bases from V and 5 bases from J, leaving 14 bases between. Per the germline V gene, CDR1 is MNHEY and CDR2 is SVGAGI. The CDR3 is made up of 14 amino acids. CDR3 DNA: TGTGCCAGCAATGAGAACTCGGGGACCGGGGAGCTGTTTTTT. This encodes CASNENSGTGELFF.

This clone has more than one count but fewer than ten. The chain couples TRBV6-6 to TRBJ1-2; D gene unclear. The V gene's germline CDR1 is MNHNY and CDR2 SVGAGI (reference sequence). Trimming removed 5 bases at V and 4 bases at J, with 20 bases between. The CDR3 sequence is 16 residues long. In DNA, the CDR3 is TGTGCCAGCAGTCACCCTCCGGGTGGGGAGTCCTATGGCTACACCTTC. Its protein is CASSHPPGGESYGYTF.

This CDR3 is CASSPRGWEAFF. The CDR3 nucleotides are TGTGCCAGCAGCCCCCGAGGCTGGGAAGCTTTCTTT. V and J are TRBV7-9 and TRBJ1-1; D not resolved. The CDR3 is made up of 12 amino acids. Germline CDR1 is SEHNR and CDR2 is FQNEAQ (reference sequence). V shed 5 bases and J shed 8 bases, with 12 bases lying between them.

This clone has a single count. The rearrangement links TRBV27 to TRBJ1-2, with D tentatively TRBD1 (5 bases). This CDR3 is built from 14 residues. Trimming stripped 0 bases from V and 8 bases from J, with 13 bases between. The germline V gene encodes CDR1 MNHEY and CDR2 SMNVEV (reference sequence). This chain's CDR3 is CASSLSSRGRGYTF. CDR3 DNA sequence: TGTGCCAGCAGTTTATCGTCAAGGGGCAGGGGCTACACCTTC.

The rearrangement joins TRBV6-6 to TRBJ1-5; 7 bases line up with TRBD1. This CDR3 has 14 residues. The junction had 6 bases not matched to a gene; V was cut back by 10 bases and J by 0 bases. Germline CDR1 MNHNY, CDR2 SVGAGI (reference sequence). CDR3 sequence: CATWDRTSNQPQHF. The CDR3, as DNA: TGTGCCACCTGGGACAGAACTAGCAATCAGCCCCAGCATTTT.